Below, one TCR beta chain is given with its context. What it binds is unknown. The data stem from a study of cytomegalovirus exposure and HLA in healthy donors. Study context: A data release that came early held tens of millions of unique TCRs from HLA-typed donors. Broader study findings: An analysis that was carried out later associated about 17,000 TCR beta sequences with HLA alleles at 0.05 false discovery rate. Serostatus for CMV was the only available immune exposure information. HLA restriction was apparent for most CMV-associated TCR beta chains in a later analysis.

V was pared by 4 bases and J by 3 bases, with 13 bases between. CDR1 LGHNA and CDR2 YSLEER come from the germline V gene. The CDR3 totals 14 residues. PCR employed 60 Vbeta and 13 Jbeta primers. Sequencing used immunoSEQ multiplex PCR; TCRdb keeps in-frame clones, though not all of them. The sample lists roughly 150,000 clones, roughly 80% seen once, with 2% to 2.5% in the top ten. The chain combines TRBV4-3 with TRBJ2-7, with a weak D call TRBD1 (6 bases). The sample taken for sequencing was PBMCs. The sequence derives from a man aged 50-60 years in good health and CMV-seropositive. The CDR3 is CASSRTTGFYEQYF. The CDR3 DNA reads TGCGCCAGCAGCCGGACGACAGGATTCTACGAGCAGTACTTC.